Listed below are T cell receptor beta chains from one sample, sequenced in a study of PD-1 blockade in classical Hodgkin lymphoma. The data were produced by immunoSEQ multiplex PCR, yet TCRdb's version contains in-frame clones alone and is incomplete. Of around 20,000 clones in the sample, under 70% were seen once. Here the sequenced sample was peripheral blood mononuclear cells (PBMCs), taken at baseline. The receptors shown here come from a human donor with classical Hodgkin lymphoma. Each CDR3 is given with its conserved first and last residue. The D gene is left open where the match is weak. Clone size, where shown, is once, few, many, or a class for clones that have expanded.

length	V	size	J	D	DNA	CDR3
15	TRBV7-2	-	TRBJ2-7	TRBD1	TGTGCCAGCAGCTCCACCCGGGGGACAGGGGAAAAACAGTACTTC	CASSSTRGTGEKQYF
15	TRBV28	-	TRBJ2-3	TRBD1	TGTGCCAGCAGTTTATTACCAGGGGGCCCCTATACGCAGTATTTT	CASSLLPGGPYTQYF
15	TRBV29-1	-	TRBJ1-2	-	TGCAGCGTTGAAGACCTGGGGAGGTCCAACTATGGCTACACCTTC	CSVEDLGRSNYGYTF
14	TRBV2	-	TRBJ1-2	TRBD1	TGCGCCAGCAGTTGGGACAGGCAAGGGTATGGCTACACCTTC	CASSWDRQGYGYTF
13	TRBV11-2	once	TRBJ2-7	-	TGTGCCAGCAGCTTAGAAGAATCTGACGAGCAGTACTTC	CASSLEESDEQYF
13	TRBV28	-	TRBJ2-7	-	TGTGCCAGCAATGAAGGGACGGTCTACGAGCAGTACTTC	CASNEGTVYEQYF
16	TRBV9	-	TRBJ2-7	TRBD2	TGTGCCAGCAGCCCCCGGACTAGCGGGAGGAGCCACGAGCAGTACTTC	CASSPRTSGRSHEQYF
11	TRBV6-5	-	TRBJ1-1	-	TGTGCCACGGCGGGGTACACTGAAGCTTTCTTT	CATAGYTEAFF
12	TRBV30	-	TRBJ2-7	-	TGTGCCTGGAATACGGTTGCCTACGAGCAGTACTTC	CAWNTVAYEQYF
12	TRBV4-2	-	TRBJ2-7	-	TGTGCCAGCAGCCAACAGGGGCTCGAGCAGTACTTC	CASSQQGLEQYF
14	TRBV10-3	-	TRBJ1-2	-	TGTGCCACCAAGGACGCGTGGGTGAGGTATGGCTACACCTTC	CATKDAWVRYGYTF
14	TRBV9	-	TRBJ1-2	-	TGTGCCAGCAGCGTAGCAAGAGAAAACTATGGCTACACCTTC	CASSVARENYGYTF
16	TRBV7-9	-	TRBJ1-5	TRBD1	TGTGCCAGCAGCTTAGGAGTTGACAGGGGGAATCAGCCCCAGCATTTT	CASSLGVDRGNQPQHF
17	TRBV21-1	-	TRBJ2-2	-	TGTGCCAGCAGCAAAGTGAGGGGTAAGGAGGTCACCGGGGAGCTGTTTTTT	CASSKVRGKEVTGELFF
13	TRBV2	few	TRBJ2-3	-	TGTGCCAGCAGTGAGGCTGAAACAGATACGCAGTATTTT	CASSEAETDTQYF
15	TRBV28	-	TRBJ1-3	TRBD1	TGTGCCAGCAGTTTCCTGGGACAGGATGGAAACACCATATATTTT	CASSFLGQDGNTIYF
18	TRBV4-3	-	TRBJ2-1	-	TGCGCCAGCAGCCAAGAGGGCTTCCCCGAAGGTTCCTACAATGAGCAGTTCTTC	CASSQEGFPEGSYNEQFF
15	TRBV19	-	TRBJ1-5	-	TGTGCCAGTAAATTGACGCCGGGAAGCAATCAGCCCCAGCATTTT	CASKLTPGSNQPQHF
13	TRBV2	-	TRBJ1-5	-	TGTGCCAGCACCCGACAGAGCAATCAGCCCCAGCATTTT	CASTRQSNQPQHF
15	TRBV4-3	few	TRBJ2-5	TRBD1	TGCGCCAGCAGCCTACACCGGGACAGCCAAGAGACCCAGTACTTC	CASSLHRDSQETQYF
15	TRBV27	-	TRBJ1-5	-	TGTGCCAGCAGTTTAATTGCAGGCGTTAATCAGCCCCAGCATTTT	CASSLIAGVNQPQHF
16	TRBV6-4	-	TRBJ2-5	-	TGTGCCAGACGTATGCCTCAACCCCAGGGACAAGAGACCCAGTACTTC	CARRMPQPQGQETQYF
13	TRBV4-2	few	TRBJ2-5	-	TGTGCCAGCAGCCCTGCGGGCAAAGAGACCCAGTACTTC	CASSPAGKETQYF
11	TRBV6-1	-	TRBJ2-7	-	TGTGCCAGCAGTGTGGTCTACGAGCAGTACTTC	CASSVVYEQYF
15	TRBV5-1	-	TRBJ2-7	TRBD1	TGCGCCAGCAGCTTAACCCCGGGACAGGGGGGTGAGCAGTACTTC	CASSLTPGQGGEQYF
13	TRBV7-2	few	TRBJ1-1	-	TGTGCCAGCAGCCTGGACAGGAACACTGAAGCTTTCTTT	CASSLDRNTEAFF
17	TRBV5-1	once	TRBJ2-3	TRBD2	TGCGCCAGCAGCCCGGGATACCGGCTAGCGGGAGAAGATACGCAGTATTTT	CASSPGYRLAGEDTQYF
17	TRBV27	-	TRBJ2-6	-	TGTGCCAGCAGCCGGAGACAGTTCGAAGGGGGGGCCAACGTCCTGACTTTC	CASSRRQFEGGANVLTF
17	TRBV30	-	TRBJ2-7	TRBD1	TGTGCCTGGAGTCAAGCCGGGACAGGGGGGAGTCAGTACGAGCAGTACTTC	CAWSQAGTGGSQYEQYF
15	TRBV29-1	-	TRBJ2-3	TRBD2	TGCAGCGTTGTAGGACTAGCGGGAGGGGGAGATACGCAGTATTTT	CSVVGLAGGGDTQYF
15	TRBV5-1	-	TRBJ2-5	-	TGCGCCAGCAGCTTGGGGCAGGGTGGGCAAGAGACCCAGTACTTC	CASSLGQGGQETQYF
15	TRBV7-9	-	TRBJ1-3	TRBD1	TGTGCCAGCAGCTTACGGGGACAGGGGCGGGACACCATATATTTT	CASSLRGQGRDTIYF
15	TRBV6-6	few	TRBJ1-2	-	TGTGCCAGCAGACAGAACTGGGAGGGGTCCTATGGCTACACCTTC	CASRQNWEGSYGYTF
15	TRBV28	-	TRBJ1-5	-	TGTGCCAGCAGTTTGGAGACGTTTGGCGATCAGCCCCAGCATTTT	CASSLETFGDQPQHF
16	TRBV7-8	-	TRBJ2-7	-	TGTGCCAGCAGCTTAAGGTCCGGCGTCAGCTCCTACGAGCAGTACTTC	CASSLRSGVSSYEQYF
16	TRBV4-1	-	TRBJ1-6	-	TGCGCCAGCAGCCAAGGGGGTAGCTCCTATAATTCACCCCTCCACTTT	CASSQGGSSYNSPLHF